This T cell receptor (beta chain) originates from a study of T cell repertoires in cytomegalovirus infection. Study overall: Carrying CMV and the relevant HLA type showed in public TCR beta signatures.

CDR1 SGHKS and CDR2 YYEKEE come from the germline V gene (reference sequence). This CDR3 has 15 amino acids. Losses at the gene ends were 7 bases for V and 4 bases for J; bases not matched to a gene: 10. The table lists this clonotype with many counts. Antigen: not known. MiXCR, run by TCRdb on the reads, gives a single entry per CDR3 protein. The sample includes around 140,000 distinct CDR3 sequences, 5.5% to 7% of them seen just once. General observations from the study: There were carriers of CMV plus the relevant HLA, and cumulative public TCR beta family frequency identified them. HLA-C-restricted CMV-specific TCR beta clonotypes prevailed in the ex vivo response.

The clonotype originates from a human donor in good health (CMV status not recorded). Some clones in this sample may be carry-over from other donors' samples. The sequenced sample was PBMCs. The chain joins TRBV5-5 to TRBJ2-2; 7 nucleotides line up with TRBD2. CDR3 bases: TGTGCCAGCCGGCCGGGAGGACGAGTCACCGGGGAGCTGTTTTTT. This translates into CASRPGGRVTGELFF.